The 16 T cell receptor beta chains below all came from one sample that was sequenced in a study of HIV-infected patients and healthy controls. Alpha and beta constant-region primers primed reverse transcription of around 500 ng RNA. Alpha and beta chain libraries were made separately by chain-specific third strand synthesis with multiplexing indices. TCRdb re-analysed the 5' RACE reads in MiXCR, keeping a single row per CDR3 protein. The data contain about 15,000 distinct CDR3 sequences, around 12% of them seen just once; the ten biggest clones take up roughly 39%. Follow-up blood was drawn about 14 weeks, roughly three months, after antiretroviral therapy began. Whole blood was used without fractionation, so all unsorted peripheral T cells were included. The starting material was blood, obtained during antiretroviral therapy. The receptors here all came from an adult with HIV infection. The donor label of this sample is uncertain.

This clonotype was seen ten or more times. This sequence joins TRBV19 and TRBJ2-6; no clear D. With 5 bases removed from V and 5 bases from J, the gap between germline ends came to 16 bases. CDR1 LNHDA and CDR2 SQIVND come from the germline V gene (reference sequence). This CDR3 comprises 16 residues. For the CDR3, the DNA is TGTGCCAGTAGTGCCGACCCACATGCGCGGGCCAACGTCCTGACTTTC. Protein product: CASSADPHARANVLTF.

This chain connects TRBV7-9 to TRBJ2-1; 10 bases match TRBD2. V gave up 2 bases and J gave up 9 bases; unmatched junction bases: 4. The CDR3 contains 14 residues. Germline V lookup: CDR1 SEHNR, CDR2 FQNEAQ (reference sequence). The CDR3 sequence: CASSLNLAGVEQFF. The CDR3, as DNA: TGTGCCAGCAGCTTAAACCTAGCGGGGGTTGAGCAGTTCTTC.

This clonotype was picked up many times. This chain uses TRBV5-1 with TRBJ2-2; 7 positions agree with TRBD1. The CDR3 consists of 15 residues. Germline trimming cut 5 bases from V and 0 bases from J; bases unmatched to any gene: 4. Per the germline V gene, CDR1 is SGHRS and CDR2 is YFSETQ. CDR3 amino acids: CASRWGQSNTGELFF. CDR3 nucleotide sequence: TGCGCCAGCAGGTGGGGACAGTCGAACACCGGGGAGCTGTTTTTT.

This clonotype was observed at least ten times. This chain joins TRBV28 and TRBJ2-1, with 8 bases that match TRBD2. This CDR3 is built from 14 residues. V dropped 2 bases and J dropped 7; count of bases not matched to a gene: 4. Germline V lookup: CDR1 MDHEN, CDR2 SYDVKM. The CDR3 protein is CASSLPGGVNEQFF. The DNA of the CDR3 is TGTGCCAGCAGTTTACCGGGAGGGGTAAATGAGCAGTTCTTC. Variable domain in full (rest from reference TRBV28 and TRBJ2-1): DVKVTQSSRYLVKRTGEKVFLECVQDMDHENMFWYRQDPGLGLRLIYFSYDVKMKEKGDIPEGYSVSREKKERFSLILESASTNQTSMYLCASSLPGGVNEQFFGPGTRLTVL.

This clonotype was detected ten times or more. The chain carries TRBV6-5 and TRBJ2-1, with 7 positions matching TRBD2. CDR3 length: 14 amino acids. V lost 8 bases to trimming and J lost 4 bases; unmatched junction nucleotides: 8. Germline CDR1 MNHEY, CDR2 SVGAGI. The CDR3 nucleotides are TGTGCCAGCTCAACGGGCGGGGGATACAATGAGCAGTTCTTC. This sequence encodes CASSTGGGYNEQFF.

This clonotype was counted many times. The chain couples TRBV7-3 to TRBJ2-3, with 8 bases lining up with TRBD2. The CDR3 consists of 14 residues. V trimming: 4 bases; J trimming: 4 bases; junction bases outside the gene matches: 4. The V gene's germline CDR1 is SGHTA and CDR2 FQGTGA. CDR3 in amino acids: CASSSGLAADTQYF. The DNA for the CDR3 is TGTGCCAGCAGCTCAGGACTAGCAGCAGATACGCAGTATTTT.

The sample holds many counts of this clonotype. V gene TRBV12-3 or TRBV12-4 combines with J gene TRBJ2-1, with TRBD2 identical over 12 bases. Trimming removed 3 bases from V and 7 bases from J; junction bases left unmatched: 7. The CDR3 extends over 16 amino acids. The CDR3 loop reads CASSLTSGGHLNEQFF. The DNA of the CDR3 is TGTGCCAGCAGTTTGACTAGCGGGGGTCACTTAAATGAGCAGTTCTTC.

V is TRBV6-4 and J is TRBJ2-1; 10 bases line up with TRBD2. The CDR3 has 15 amino acids. J lost 3 bases, V lost 7 bases, and 6 bases had no gene match. Per germline, CDR1 MRHNA and CDR2 SNTAGT. The CDR3 DNA sequence: TGTGCCAGCAAACCTAGCGGGGGTAACTACAATGAGCAGTTCTTC. It encodes CASKPSGGNYNEQFF.

This clonotype was counted many times. This chain uses TRBV6-1 with TRBJ2-7; 11 nucleotides agree with TRBD1. The CDR3 runs to 14 residues. Per the germline V gene, CDR1 is MNHNS and CDR2 is SASEGT. The ends lost 6 bases at V and 4 bases at J; junction bases unmatched: 5. CDR3 sequence reads: CASSLRDRGYEQYF. DNA for the CDR3: TGTGCCAGCAGCCTACGGGACAGGGGGTACGAGCAGTACTTC.

In the case of this clonotype: A much larger clone differs from this one at a single base, so this may be a read error. The CDR3 DNA reads as TGCAGCGTTGGGACTCCAACAGGGGCTTTCAATGAGCAGTTCTTC. Protein product: CSVGTPTGAFNEQFF. The rearrangement uses TRBV29-1 and TRBJ2-1; TRBD1 matches at 7 bases. The CDR3 has 15 amino acids. Per the germline V gene, CDR1 is SQVTM and CDR2 is ANQGSEA. J was trimmed by 6 bases and V by 4 bases; bases with no gene match: 12.

This clonotype is termed medium-sized. Here the CDR3 DNA reads TGTGCCAGCAGTTTCCGATACAATGAGCAGTTCTTC. Translation gives CASSFRYNEQFF. The chain uses TRBV28 and TRBJ2-1, with D unclear. The germline V and J ends were trimmed by 3 bases and 4 bases, with 4 bases remaining between them. Looked up from germline, CDR1 is MDHEN and CDR2 is SYDVKM. CDR3 length equals 12 residues.

This clonotype was recorded many times. The chain carries TRBV24-1 and TRBJ2-3; 11 bases match TRBD1. The CDR3 contains 16 residues. V was pared by 3 bases and J by 3 bases, with 4 bases of the junction left unmatched. Germline CDR1 and CDR2: KGHDR and SFDVKD. In nucleotides, the CDR3 is TGTGCCACCAGTGATGTCGGACAGGGGGCTACAGATACGCAGTATTTT. Its protein is CATSDVGQGATDTQYF.

The chain links TRBV28 to TRBJ2-7, with D perhaps assigned TRBD1 or TRBD2 (5 bases each). Germline V gives CDR1 MDHEN, CDR2 SYDVKM. Trimming pared 10 bases from V and 2 bases from J, leaving 18 bases between. This CDR3 is built from 14 residues. CDR3 sequence reads: CAIGDPALPYEQYF. As DNA, the CDR3 is TGTGCCATAGGGGACCCTGCCCTACCCTACGAGCAGTACTTC.

On this clonotype: A much larger clone is a single base away; this may be a read error. This chain joins TRBV7-8 and TRBJ2-7; 13 nucleotides agree with TRBD2. Trimming at V came to 5 bases and at J to 2 bases, leaving 6 bases not matched to a gene. This CDR3 region has 16 residues. Germline CDR1 reads SGHVS; CDR2 reads FQNEAQ. The CDR3 spells CASSPCGLAGAYEQYF. The DNA of the CDR3 is TGTGCCAGCAGCCCATGCGGACTAGCGGGAGCCTACGAGCAGTACTTC.

This clonotype showed up many times. This chain uses TRBV20-1 with TRBJ2-1; no clear D. V dropped 3 bases and J dropped 0 bases, with 12 bases sitting between them. This CDR3 has 15 residues. Germline CDR1 reads DFQATT; CDR2 reads SNEGSKA (reference sequence). CDR3: CSASWPLSSYNEQFF. In DNA, the CDR3 is TGCAGTGCTAGCTGGCCTCTGAGCTCCTACAATGAGCAGTTCTTC.

This clonotype showed up many times. V is TRBV5-1 and J is TRBJ2-3, with 7 bases fitting TRBD2. CDR1 and CDR2 from the germline V gene are SGHRS and YFSETQ. V lost 4 bases to trimming and J lost 2 bases; unmatched junction nucleotides: 4. The CDR3 totals 14 residues. The CDR3 sequence: CASSPGTNTDTQYF. The CDR3 DNA sequence: TGCGCCAGCAGCCCCGGGACTAACACAGATACGCAGTATTTT.